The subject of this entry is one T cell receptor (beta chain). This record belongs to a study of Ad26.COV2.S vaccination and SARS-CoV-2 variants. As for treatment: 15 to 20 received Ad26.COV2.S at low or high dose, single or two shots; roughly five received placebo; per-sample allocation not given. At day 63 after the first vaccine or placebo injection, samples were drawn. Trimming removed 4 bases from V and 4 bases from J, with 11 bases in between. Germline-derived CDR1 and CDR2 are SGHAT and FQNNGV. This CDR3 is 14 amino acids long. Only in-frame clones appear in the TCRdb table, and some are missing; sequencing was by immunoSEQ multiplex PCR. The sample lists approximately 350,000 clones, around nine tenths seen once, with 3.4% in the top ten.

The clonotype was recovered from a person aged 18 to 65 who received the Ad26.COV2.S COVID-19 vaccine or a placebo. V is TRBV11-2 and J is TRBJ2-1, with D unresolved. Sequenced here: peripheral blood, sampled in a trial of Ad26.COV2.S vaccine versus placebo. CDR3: CASSSKGQYNEQFF. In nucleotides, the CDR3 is TGTGCCAGCAGCTCCAAGGGTCAGTACAATGAGCAGTTCTTC.